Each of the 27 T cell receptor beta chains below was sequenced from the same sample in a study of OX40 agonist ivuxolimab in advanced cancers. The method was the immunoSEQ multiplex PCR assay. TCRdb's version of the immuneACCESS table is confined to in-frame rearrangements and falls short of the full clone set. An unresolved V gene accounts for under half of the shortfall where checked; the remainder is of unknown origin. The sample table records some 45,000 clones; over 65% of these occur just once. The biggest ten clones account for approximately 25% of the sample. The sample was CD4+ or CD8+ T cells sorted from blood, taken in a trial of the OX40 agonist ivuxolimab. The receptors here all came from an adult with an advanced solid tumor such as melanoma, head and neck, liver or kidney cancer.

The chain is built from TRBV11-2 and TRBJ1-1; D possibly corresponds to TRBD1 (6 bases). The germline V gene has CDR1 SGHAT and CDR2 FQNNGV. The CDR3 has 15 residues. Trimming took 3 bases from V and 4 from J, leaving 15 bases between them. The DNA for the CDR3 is TGTGCCAGCAGCTTTCAAATGGGGGGCAGCACTGAAGCTTTCTTT. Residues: CASSFQMGGSTEAFF.

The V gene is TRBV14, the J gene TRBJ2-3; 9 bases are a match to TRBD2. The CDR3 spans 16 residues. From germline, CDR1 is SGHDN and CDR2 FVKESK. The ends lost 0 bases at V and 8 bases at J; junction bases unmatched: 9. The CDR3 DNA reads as TGTGCCAGCAGCCAAGATCGAGTAGCGGGAGTTATTACGCAGTATTTT. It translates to CASSQDRVAGVITQYF.

The CDR3 bases are TGTGCCAGCAGCGCGGGGGGGGGACCGGATTCACCCCTCCACTTT. It translates to CASSAGGGPDSPLHF. The V and J genes are TRBV9 and TRBJ1-6, with D possibly being TRBD1 (5 bases). The CDR3 sequence is 15 residues long. CDR1 and CDR2 from the germline V gene are SGDLS and YYNGEE. V shed 3 bases and J shed 8 bases, with 15 bases lying between them.

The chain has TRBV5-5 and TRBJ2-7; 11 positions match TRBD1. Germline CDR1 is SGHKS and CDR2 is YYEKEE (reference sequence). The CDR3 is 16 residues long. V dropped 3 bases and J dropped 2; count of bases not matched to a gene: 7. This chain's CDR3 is CASSYNRDRGTYEQYF. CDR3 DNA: TGTGCCAGCAGCTACAACCGGGACAGGGGGACCTACGAGCAGTACTTC.

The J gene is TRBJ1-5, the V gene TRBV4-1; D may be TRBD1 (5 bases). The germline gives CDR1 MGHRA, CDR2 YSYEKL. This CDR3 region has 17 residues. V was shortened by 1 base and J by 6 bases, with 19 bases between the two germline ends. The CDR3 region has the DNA TGCGCCAGCAGCCAAGTTCAGGGAGTCAGGAGTACTCAGCCCCAGCATTTT. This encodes CASSQVQGVRSTQPQHF.

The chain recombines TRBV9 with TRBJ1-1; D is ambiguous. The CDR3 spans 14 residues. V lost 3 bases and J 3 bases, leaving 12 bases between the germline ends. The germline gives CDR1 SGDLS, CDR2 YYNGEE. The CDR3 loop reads CASSARETYTEAFF. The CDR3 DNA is TGTGCCAGCAGCGCGCGGGAAACCTACACTGAAGCTTTCTTT.

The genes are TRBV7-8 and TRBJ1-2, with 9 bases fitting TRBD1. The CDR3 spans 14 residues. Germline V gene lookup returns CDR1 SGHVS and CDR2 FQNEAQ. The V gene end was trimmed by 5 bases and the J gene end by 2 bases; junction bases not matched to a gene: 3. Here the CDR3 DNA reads TGTGCCAGCAGCCGGGGACAGGGAAACTATGGCTACACCTTC. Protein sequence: CASSRGQGNYGYTF.

Here the CDR3 reads CASSLRHENTGELFF. The CDR3 nucleotides read TGTGCCAGCAGCTTACGACACGAGAACACCGGGGAGCTGTTTTTT. V is TRBV11-3 and J is TRBJ2-2; D unresolved. The CDR3 spans 15 residues. With 2 bases removed from V and 1 base from J, the gap between germline ends came to 8 bases. Germline V gene data show CDR1 as SGHNT and CDR2 as YENEEA.

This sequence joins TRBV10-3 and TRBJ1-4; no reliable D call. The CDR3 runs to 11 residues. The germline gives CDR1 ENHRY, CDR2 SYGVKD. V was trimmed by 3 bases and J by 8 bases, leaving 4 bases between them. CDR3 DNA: TGTGCCATCAGTGATACCGAAAAACTGTTTTTT. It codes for CAISDTEKLFF.

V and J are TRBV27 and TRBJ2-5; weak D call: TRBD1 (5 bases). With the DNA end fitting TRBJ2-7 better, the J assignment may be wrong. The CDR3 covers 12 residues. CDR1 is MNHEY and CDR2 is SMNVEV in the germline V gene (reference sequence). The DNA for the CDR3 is TGTGCCAGCAGCATCCAGGGCTACGAGCAGTACTTC. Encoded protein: CASSIQGYEQYF.

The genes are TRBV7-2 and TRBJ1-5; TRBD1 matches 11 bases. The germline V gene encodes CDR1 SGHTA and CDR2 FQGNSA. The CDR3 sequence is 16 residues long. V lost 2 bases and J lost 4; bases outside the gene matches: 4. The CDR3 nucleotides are TGTGCCAGCAGCTTACAGGGGACAGGGGGTAATCAGCCCCAGCATTTT. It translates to CASSLQGTGGNQPQHF.

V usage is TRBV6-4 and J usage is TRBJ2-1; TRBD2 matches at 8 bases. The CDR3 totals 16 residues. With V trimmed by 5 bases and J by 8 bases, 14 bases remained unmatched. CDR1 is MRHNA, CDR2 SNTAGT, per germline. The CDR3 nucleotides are TGTGCCAGCAGTTCCCTCACTAGCGGTCAATGGGATGAGCAGTTCTTC. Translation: CASSSLTSGQWDEQFF.

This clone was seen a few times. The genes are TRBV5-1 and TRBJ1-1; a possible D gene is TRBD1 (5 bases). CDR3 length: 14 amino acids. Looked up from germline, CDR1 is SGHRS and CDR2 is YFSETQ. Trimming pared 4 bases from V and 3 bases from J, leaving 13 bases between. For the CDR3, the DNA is TGCGCCAGCAGCGGGGGGTTAGTCGACACTGAAGCTTTCTTT. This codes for CASSGGLVDTEAFF.

CDR3 DNA sequence: TGCGCCAGCAGCCAAGGGGACCCGGGGGAAAGGGCTTCACCCCTCCACTTT. Its translation is CASSQGDPGERASPLHF. J is TRBJ1-6 and V is TRBV4-3; D is perhaps TRBD1 (5 bases). Trimming took off 1 base at V and 9 bases at J, with 19 bases between the two ends. This CDR3 is 17 amino acids long. In germline, CDR1 is LGHNA, CDR2 YSLEER.

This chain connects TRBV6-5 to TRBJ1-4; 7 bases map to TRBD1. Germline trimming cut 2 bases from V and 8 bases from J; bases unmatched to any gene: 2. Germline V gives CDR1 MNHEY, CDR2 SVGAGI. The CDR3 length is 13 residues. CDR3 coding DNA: TGTGCCAGCAGTTACGACAGGGACGAAAAACTGTTTTTT. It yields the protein CASSYDRDEKLFF.

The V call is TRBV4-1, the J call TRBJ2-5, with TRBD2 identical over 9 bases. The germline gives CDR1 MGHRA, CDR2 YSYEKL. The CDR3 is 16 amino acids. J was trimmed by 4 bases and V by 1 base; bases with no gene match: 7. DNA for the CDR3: TGCGCCAGCAGCCAAGTACAGGGGCGGGAGGGAGAGACCCAGTACTTC. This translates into CASSQVQGREGETQYF.

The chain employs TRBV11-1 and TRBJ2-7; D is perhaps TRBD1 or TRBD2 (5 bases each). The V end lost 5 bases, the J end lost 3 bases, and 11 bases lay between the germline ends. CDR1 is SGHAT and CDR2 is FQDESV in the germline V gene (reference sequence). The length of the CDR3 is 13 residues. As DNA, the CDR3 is TGTGCCAGCAGCCGGGACGGGAACTACGAGCAGTACTTC. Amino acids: CASSRDGNYEQYF.

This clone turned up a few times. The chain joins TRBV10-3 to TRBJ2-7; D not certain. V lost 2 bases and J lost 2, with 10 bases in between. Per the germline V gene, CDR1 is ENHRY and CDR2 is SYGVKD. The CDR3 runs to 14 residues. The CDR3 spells CAISEGRGAYEQYF. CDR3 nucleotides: TGTGCCATCAGTGAGGGAAGAGGAGCCTACGAGCAGTACTTC.

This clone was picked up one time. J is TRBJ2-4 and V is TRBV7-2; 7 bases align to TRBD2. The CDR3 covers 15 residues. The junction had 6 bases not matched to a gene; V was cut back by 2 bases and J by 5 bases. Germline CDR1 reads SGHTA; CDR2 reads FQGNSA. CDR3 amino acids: CASSLRGRVENIQYF. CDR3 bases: TGTGCCAGCAGCTTACGTGGGAGGGTGGAAAACATTCAGTACTTC.

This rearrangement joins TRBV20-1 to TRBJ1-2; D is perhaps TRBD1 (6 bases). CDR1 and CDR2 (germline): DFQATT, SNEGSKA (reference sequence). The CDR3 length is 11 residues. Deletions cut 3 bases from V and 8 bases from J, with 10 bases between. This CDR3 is CSAREGGGYTF. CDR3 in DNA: TGCAGTGCTAGGGAGGGGGGCGGCTACACCTTC.

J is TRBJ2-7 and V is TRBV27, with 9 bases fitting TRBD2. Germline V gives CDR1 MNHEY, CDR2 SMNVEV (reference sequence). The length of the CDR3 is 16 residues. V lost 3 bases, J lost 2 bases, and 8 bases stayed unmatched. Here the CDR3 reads CASSFGWGLAAYEQYF. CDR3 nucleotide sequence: TGTGCCAGCAGTTTCGGGTGGGGACTAGCCGCCTACGAGCAGTACTTC.

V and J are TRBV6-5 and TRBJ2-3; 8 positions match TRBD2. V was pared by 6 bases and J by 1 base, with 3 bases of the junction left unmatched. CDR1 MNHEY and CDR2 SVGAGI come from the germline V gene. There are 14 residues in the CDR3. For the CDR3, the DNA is TGTGCCAGCAGCACGGGGGGGGGCACAGATACGCAGTATTTT. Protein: CASSTGGGTDTQYF.

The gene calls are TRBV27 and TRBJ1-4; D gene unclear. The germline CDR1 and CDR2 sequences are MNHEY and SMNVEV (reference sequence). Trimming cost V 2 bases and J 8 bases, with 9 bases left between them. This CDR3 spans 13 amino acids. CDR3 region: CASSLNPAEKLFF. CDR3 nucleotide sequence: TGTGCCAGCAGTTTAAACCCCGCCGAAAAACTGTTTTTT.

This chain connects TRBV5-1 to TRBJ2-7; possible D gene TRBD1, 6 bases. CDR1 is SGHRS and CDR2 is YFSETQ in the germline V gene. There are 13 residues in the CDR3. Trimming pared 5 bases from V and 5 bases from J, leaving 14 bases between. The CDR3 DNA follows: TGCGCCAGCAGTTCCTCCAGGGGACACGAGCAGTACTTC. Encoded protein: CASSSSRGHEQYF. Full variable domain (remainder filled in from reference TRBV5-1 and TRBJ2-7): KAGVTQTPRYLIKTRGQQVTLSCSPISGHRSVSWYQQTPGQGLQFLFEYFSETQRNKGNFPGRFSGRQFSNSRSEMNVSTLELGDSALYLCASSSSRGHEQYFGPGTRLTVT.

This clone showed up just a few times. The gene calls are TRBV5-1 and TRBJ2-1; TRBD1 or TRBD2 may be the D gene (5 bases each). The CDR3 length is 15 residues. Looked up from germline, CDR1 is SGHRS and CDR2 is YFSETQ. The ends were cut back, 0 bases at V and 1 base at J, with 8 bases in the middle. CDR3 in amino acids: CASSLAGPSYNEQFF. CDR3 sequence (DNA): TGCGCCAGCAGCTTGGCGGGACCATCCTACAATGAGCAGTTCTTC. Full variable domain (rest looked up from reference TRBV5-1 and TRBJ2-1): KAGVTQTPRYLIKTRGQQVTLSCSPISGHRSVSWYQQTPGQGLQFLFEYFSETQRNKGNFPGRFSGRQFSNSRSEMNVSTLELGDSALYLCASSLAGPSYNEQFFGPGTRLTVL.

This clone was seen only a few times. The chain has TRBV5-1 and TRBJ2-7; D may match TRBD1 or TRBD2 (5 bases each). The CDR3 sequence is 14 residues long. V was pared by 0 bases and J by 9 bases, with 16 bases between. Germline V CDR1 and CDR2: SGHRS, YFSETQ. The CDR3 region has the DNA TGCGCCAGCAGCTTGGAGGGACGCCCCCTAGGGCAGTACTTC. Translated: CASSLEGRPLGQYF.

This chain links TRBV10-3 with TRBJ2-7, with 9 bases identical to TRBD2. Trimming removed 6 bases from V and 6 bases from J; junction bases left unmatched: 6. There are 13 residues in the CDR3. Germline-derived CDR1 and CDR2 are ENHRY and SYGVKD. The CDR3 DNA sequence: TGTGCCATCAGGGCGGGAGGGGCGCCCGAGCAGTACTTC. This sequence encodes CAIRAGGAPEQYF.